A selection of T cell receptor beta chains follows, all from one sample in a study of blood T cell repertoires in COVID-19. Only in-frame clones appear in the TCRdb table, and some are missing; sequencing was by immunoSEQ multiplex PCR. The sample yields hundreds of thousands of clones, about nine tenths seen once. The specimen sequenced was PBMCs or T cells enriched from blood (not recorded which). The receptors were gathered from a middle-aged woman with acute COVID-19. CDR3s include the opening cysteine and the closing phenylalanine or tryptophan. D genes are given only for firm matches. Some rows mark clone size as missing; the rest say once, few, many or name a class of expanded clone.

D | J | size | V | CDR3 | DNA
NA | TRBJ1-4 | NA | TRBV7-9 | CASSLDIGEEKLFF | TGTGCCAGCAGCTTAGATATAGGGGAAGAAAAACTGTTTTTT
TRBD2 | TRBJ2-1 | NA | TRBV7-8 | CASSSPLGGGSAGGPYNEQFF | TGTGCCAGCAGCTCCCCCCTCGGGGGGGGGTCGGCGGGAGGGCCCTACAATGAGCAGTTCTTC
TRBD2 | TRBJ2-1 | NA | TRBV5-4 | CASSSSSGSKDEQFF | TGTGCCAGCAGCTCTTCTAGCGGGTCGAAGGATGAGCAGTTCTTC
NA | TRBJ2-7 | once | TRBV28 | CASSPRGSYEQYF | TGTGCCAGCAGTCCCCGGGGTTCCTACGAGCAGTACTTC
NA | TRBJ2-2 | few | TRBV3-1/TRBV3-2 | CASSHSAGELFF | TGTGCCAGCAGTCACTCGGCCGGGGAGCTGTTTTTT
TRBD2 | TRBJ2-2 | NA | TRBV9 | CASSPETPGLAGGTWNTGELFF | TGTGCCAGCAGCCCCGAGACGCCGGGACTAGCGGGAGGGACATGGAACACCGGGGAGCTGTTTTTT
NA | TRBJ2-1 | few | TRBV14 | CASSQYGSFEQFF | TGTGCCAGCAGCCAATACGGGAGTTTTGAGCAGTTCTTC
NA | TRBJ2-3 | NA | TRBV9 | CASSVTSTSTDTQYF | TGTGCCAGCAGCGTAACTAGCACTAGCACAGATACGCAGTATTTT
NA | TRBJ2-3 | NA | TRBV5-1 | CASSELPAVTADTQYF | TGCGCCAGCAGTGAACTACCCGCCGTTACGGCAGATACGCAGTATTTT
TRBD2 | TRBJ2-1 | NA | TRBV24-1 | CATSDPQREDYNEQFF | TGTGCCACCAGTGACCCCCAACGGGAGGACTACAATGAGCAGTTCTTC
TRBD1 | TRBJ1-2 | NA | TRBV19 | CASSPLGQGYGYTF | TGTGCCAGTAGTCCCCTGGGACAGGGATACGGCTACACCTTC
TRBD1 | TRBJ1-2 | NA | TRBV3-1/TRBV3-2 | CASSYGQGNYGYTF | TGTGCCAGCAGCTACGGACAGGGAAACTATGGCTACACCTTC
TRBD1 | TRBJ1-1 | NA | TRBV6-5 | CASSSRTGVNTEAFF | TGTGCCAGCAGTTCCAGGACAGGGGTCAACACTGAAGCTTTCTTT
TRBD2 | TRBJ2-1 | few | TRBV7-9 | CASSPGLPYNEQFF | TGTGCCAGCAGCCCGGGACTACCCTACAATGAGCAGTTCTTC
TRBD1 | TRBJ1-5 | NA | TRBV11-2 | CASSSKTGGPQHF | TGTGCCAGCAGCTCCAAAACAGGGGGGCCCCAGCATTTT
NA | TRBJ1-4 | NA | TRBV19 | CASSMGRGTNEKLFF | TGTGCCAGTAGTATGGGAAGGGGGACTAATGAAAAACTGTTTTTT
NA | TRBJ1-1 | once | TRBV5-4 | CASSSVWLNTEAFF | TGTGCCAGCAGCTCGGTGTGGTTGAACACTGAAGCTTTCTTT
NA | TRBJ2-1 | NA | TRBV18 | CASSPPSGNRYNEQFF | TGTGCCAGCTCACCACCGTCAGGGAATAGATACAATGAGCAGTTCTTC
NA | TRBJ1-6 | NA | TRBV4-1 | CASSHASRQSPMVWIF | TGCGCCAGCAGCCACGCGAGTCGACAGTCCCCTATGGTTTGGATATTT
TRBD1 | TRBJ2-7 | NA | TRBV11-2 | CASSHTMTGRYEQYF | TGTGCCAGCAGCCATACCATGACAGGGCGCTACGAGCAGTACTTC
TRBD1 | TRBJ2-5 | NA | TRBV19 | CATDTGTGQETQYF | TGTGCCACTGACACAGGGACAGGGCAAGAGACCCAGTACTTC
NA | TRBJ1-2 | NA | TRBV28 | CASSEQGAGGYTF | TGTGCCAGCAGCGAACAGGGCGCTGGTGGCTACACCTTC
NA | TRBJ1-2 | NA | TRBV3-1/TRBV3-2 | CASSPLARAVSTYGYTF | TGTGCCAGCAGCCCGCTAGCTAGGGCAGTTTCAACCTATGGCTACACCTTC
NA | TRBJ1-5 | NA | TRBV19 | CASSFSGDQPQHF | TGTGCCAGTAGTTTCTCCGGGGATCAGCCCCAGCATTTT
NA | TRBJ1-5 | NA | TRBV6-1 | CASSEEVYRDQPQHF | TGTGCCAGCAGTGAAGAAGTTTACAGAGATCAGCCCCAGCATTTT
NA | TRBJ1-5 | NA | TRBV6-5 | CASSYSFSRGDQPQHF | TGTGCCAGCAGTTACTCGTTTAGCAGGGGAGATCAGCCCCAGCATTTT
TRBD1 | TRBJ1-6 | NA | TRBV19 | CASSIWTGGDSPLHF | TGTGCCAGTAGTATCTGGACAGGGGGGGATTCACCCCTCCACTTT
TRBD2 | TRBJ2-3 | NA | TRBV19 | CASSILAGGTDTQYF | TGTGCCAGTAGTATTTTAGCGGGAGGCACAGATACGCAGTATTTT
NA | TRBJ1-1 | NA | TRBV5-4 | CASSSTGNTEAFF | TGTGCCAGCAGCTCCACAGGTAACACTGAAGCTTTCTTT
NA | TRBJ1-1 | NA | TRBV7-3 | CASSPRGRSTDTEAFF | TGTGCCAGCAGTCCCCGGGGGAGATCAACCGACACTGAAGCTTTCTTT
NA | TRBJ2-1 | NA | TRBV7-8 | CASSLVWDSEQFF | TGTGCCAGCAGCTTAGTATGGGACTCCGAGCAGTTCTTC
TRBD2 | TRBJ2-1 | NA | TRBV15 | CATSRPLAGDPPSEQFF | TGTGCCACCAGCAGACCACTAGCGGGAGATCCCCCGAGTGAGCAGTTCTTC
NA | TRBJ1-2 | NA | TRBV19 | CASSIRDGYTF | TGTGCCAGTAGTATCCGGGATGGCTACACCTTC
NA | TRBJ1-5 | NA | TRBV18 | CASSPSWRSDNQPQHF | TGTGCCAGCTCTCCAAGCTGGAGGTCAGACAATCAGCCCCAGCATTTT
TRBD1 | TRBJ2-7 | NA | TRBV5-8 | CASSSEPTGLTYEQYF | TGTGCCAGCAGCTCCGAACCGACAGGGTTGACCTACGAGCAGTACTTC
NA | TRBJ2-2 | NA | TRBV7-9 | CASTQTQRVGTGELFF | TGTGCCAGCACCCAGACCCAGCGGGTGGGCACCGGGGAGCTGTTTTTT
NA | TRBJ1-2 | NA | TRBV14 | CASSRRGSGYTF | TGTGCCAGCAGCCGCCGGGGAAGTGGCTACACCTTC
TRBD1 | TRBJ1-3 | NA | TRBV7-9 | CASSLTGTGGGNTIYF | TGTGCCAGCAGCTTAACCGGGACAGGGGGAGGAAACACCATATATTTT
NA | TRBJ1-2 | NA | TRBV4-1 | CASSQDGDYGYTF | TGCGCCAGCAGCCAAGACGGGGACTATGGCTACACCTTC
NA | TRBJ2-5 | NA | TRBV3-1/TRBV3-2 | CASSQDNPRSGPDEETQYF | TGTGCCAGCAGCCAAGATAACCCCCGAAGCGGGCCCGACGAAGAGACCCAGTACTTC
TRBD2 | TRBJ2-1 | NA | TRBV20-1 | CSASSSGANEQFF | TGCAGTGCTAGTTCTAGCGGGGCCAATGAGCAGTTCTTC
TRBD1 | TRBJ1-1 | NA | TRBV19 | CASSHSRDRDAFF | TGTGCCAGTAGTCACTCCCGGGACAGGGACGCTTTCTTT
NA | TRBJ1-2 | NA | TRBV28 | CASREQLGNGYTF | TGTGCCAGCAGGGAACAGCTCGGCAATGGCTACACCTTC
NA | TRBJ2-1 | once | TRBV7-9 | CASSLSSGEQGEQFF | TGTGCCAGCAGCTTATCCTCCGGGGAGCAAGGTGAGCAGTTCTTC
NA | TRBJ1-5 | NA | TRBV2 | CASRDRAYSNQPQHF | TGTGCCAGCAGGGACAGAGCCTATAGCAATCAGCCCCAGCATTTT
NA | TRBJ1-2 | NA | TRBV18 | CASSRDSYGYTF | TGTGCCAGCTCACGCGACAGCTATGGCTACACCTTC
TRBD1 | TRBJ1-1 | NA | TRBV5-1 | CASSQLNRGWGTEAFF | TGCGCCAGCAGCCAACTAAACAGGGGGTGGGGCACTGAAGCTTTCTTT
TRBD1 | TRBJ2-1 | NA | TRBV10-2 | CASSYVPGQGIQIF | TGCGCCAGCAGCTACGTACCGGGACAGGGCATTCAGATCTTC
TRBD2 | TRBJ2-7 | NA | TRBV28 | CASSVDSLAGGSYEQYF | TGTGCCAGCAGTGTGGACAGTTTAGCGGGAGGTTCCTACGAGCAGTACTTC
NA | TRBJ1-3 | NA | TRBV5-5 | CASSSLGGNTIYF | TGTGCCAGCAGCTCCCTAGGTGGAAACACCATATATTTT
NA | TRBJ2-3 | NA | TRBV5-1 | CASSLPPGSSTDTQYF | TGCGCCAGCAGCTTGCCCCCAGGGTCTAGCACAGATACGCAGTATTTT
NA | TRBJ2-1 | NA | TRBV25-1 | CASSELRYYNEQFF | TGTGCCAGCAGTGAACTAAGATATTACAATGAGCAGTTCTTC
NA | TRBJ1-4 | once | TRBV6-5 | CASTRGFNEKLFF | TGTGCCAGCACAAGGGGGTTTAATGAAAAACTGTTTTTT
NA | TRBJ1-1 | NA | TRBV29-1 | CSVVITEAFF | TGCAGCGTTGTTATCACTGAAGCTTTCTTT
NA | TRBJ2-3 | NA | TRBV12-3/TRBV12-4 | CASRLQGTDTQYF | TGTGCCAGCAGGTTACAGGGAACAGATACGCAGTATTTT
NA | TRBJ1-2 | NA | TRBV30 | CAGWLSNYGYTF | TGTGCCGGTTGGCTCTCCAACTATGGCTACACCTTC
NA | TRBJ2-4 | NA | TRBV20-1 | CSVGQKNIQYF | TGCAGTGTAGGACAGAAAAACATTCAGTACTTC
NA | TRBJ2-7 | NA | TRBV5-1 | CASSLGRDSYSDEQYF | TGCGCCAGCAGCTTGGGGCGGGACAGCTATTCAGACGAGCAGTACTTC
NA | TRBJ1-2 | NA | TRBV5-1 | CASSWGEYGYTF | TGCGCCAGCAGCTGGGGGGAGTATGGCTACACCTTC